What follows describes a single T cell receptor (beta chain). This sample is part of a study of blood T cell repertoires in COVID-19. The table came from immunoSEQ multiplex PCR; TCRdb's copy has only in-frame clones and leaves some out. Of around 260,000 clones listed, about 88% were seen once; the top ten hold approximately 4.3%. Trimming pared 5 bases from V and 1 base from J, leaving 12 bases between. CDR1 and CDR2 from the germline V gene are SGHAT and FQNNGV. The CDR3 loop spans 14 amino acids. The TCR was taken from a man aged 55 to 70 who had recovered from COVID-19. The V and J genes are TRBV11-2 and TRBJ2-7, with a tentative D call TRBD1 (5 bases). Sequences were obtained from peripheral blood. The CDR3 nucleotides read TGTGCCAGCAGCCTCTTAGGGGTATCCTACGAGCAGTACTTC. It specifies CASSLLGVSYEQYF.